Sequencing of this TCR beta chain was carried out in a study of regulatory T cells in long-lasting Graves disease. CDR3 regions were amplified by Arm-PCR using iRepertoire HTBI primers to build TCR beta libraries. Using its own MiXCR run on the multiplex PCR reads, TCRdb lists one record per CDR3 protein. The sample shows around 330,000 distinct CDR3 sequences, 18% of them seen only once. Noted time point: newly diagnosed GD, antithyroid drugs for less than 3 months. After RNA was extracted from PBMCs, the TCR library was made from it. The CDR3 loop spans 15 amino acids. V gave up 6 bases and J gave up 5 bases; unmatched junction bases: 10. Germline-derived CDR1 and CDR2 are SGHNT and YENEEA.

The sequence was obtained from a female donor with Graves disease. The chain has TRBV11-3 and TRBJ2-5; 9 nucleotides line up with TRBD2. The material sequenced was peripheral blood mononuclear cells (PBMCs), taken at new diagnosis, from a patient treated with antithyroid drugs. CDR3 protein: CASSPSSGIGETQYF. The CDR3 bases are TGTGCCAGCAGTCCATCTAGCGGGATTGGGGAGACCCAGTACTTC.